The 17 T cell receptor beta chains reported below all come from one sample, sequenced in a study of cytomegalovirus exposure and HLA in healthy donors. The primer mix had 60 Vbeta and 13 Jbeta primers. Assay: immunoSEQ multiplex PCR; the TCRdb copy retains only in-frame clones and omits some. Of approximately 170,000 clones in the sample, 85% were seen once. The sample was PBMCs. These receptors were obtained from a boy aged 2 to 10 in good health and CMV-seronegative.

This clone was observed a handful of times. V and J are TRBV27 and TRBJ2-5, with a tentative D call TRBD1 (6 bases). The V end lost 4 bases, the J end lost 2 bases, and 8 bases lay between the germline ends. Germline CDR1 reads MNHEY; CDR2 reads SMNVEV (reference sequence). This CDR3 has 13 residues. The CDR3: CASSSDRQETQYF. In DNA form, the CDR3 reads TGTGCCAGCAGTTCCGACAGGCAAGAGACCCAGTACTTC.

The V and J genes are TRBV13 and TRBJ2-5, with 12 bases aligning to TRBD2. Unmatched junction bases numbered 16, after V lost 3 bases and J lost 11 bases. Germline V gene sequence: CDR1 PRHDT, CDR2 FYEKMQ (reference sequence). The CDR3 spans 17 residues. The CDR3 protein is CASSLTSGRVVAREQYF. CDR3 in DNA: TGTGCCAGCAGCTTGACTAGCGGGAGAGTCGTCGCGAGGGAGCAGTACTTC.

This chain connects TRBV7-9 to TRBJ2-3; weak D call: TRBD2 (7 bases). CDR1 and CDR2 from the germline V gene are SEHNR and FQNEAQ (reference sequence). V lost 5 bases, J lost 6 bases, and 21 bases lay in between. The CDR3 is 16 residues long. CDR3 in DNA: TGTGCCAGCAGCAGGGGGACCGGACTAGGGCAGGATACGCAGTATTTT. It codes for CASSRGTGLGQDTQYF.

The chain joins TRBV21-1 to TRBJ2-3; the table's D call, TRBD2, was not checked against the DNA. TRBV21-1 is labeled a pseudogene. The CDR3 consists of 15 residues. The CDR3 sequence is CASERLAGLTDTQYF. CDR3 coding DNA: TGTGCCAGCGAAAGACTAGCGGGACTCACAGATACGCAGTATTTT.

The J gene is TRBJ2-5, the V gene TRBV4-2; D is possibly TRBD2 (5 bases). The V gene's germline CDR1 is LGHNA and CDR2 YNFKEQ. This CDR3 contains 16 residues. V was trimmed by 0 bases and J by 2 bases, leaving 13 bases between them. This chain's CDR3 is CASSQDGGSQQETQYF. The CDR3 region has the DNA TGTGCCAGCAGCCAAGACGGAGGCAGCCAACAAGAGACCCAGTACTTC.

The gene calls are TRBV5-1 and TRBJ2-7; TRBD1 agrees at 7 bases. In germline, CDR1 is SGHRS, CDR2 YFSETQ. Trimming removed 0 bases from V and 5 bases from J; junction bases left unmatched: 5. This CDR3 is 14 amino acids long. CDR3 DNA: TGCGCCAGCAGCTTGGACAGGGGTGGGCACGAGCAGTACTTC. This codes for CASSLDRGGHEQYF.

V gene TRBV11-2 combines with J gene TRBJ1-1, with no clear D. Trimming took off 5 bases at V and 4 bases at J, with 17 bases between the two ends. The germline CDR1 and CDR2 sequences are SGHAT and FQNNGV. The CDR3 extends over 15 amino acids. This CDR3 is CASSLGWRGFTEAFF. CDR3 coding DNA: TGTGCCAGCAGCCTAGGGTGGAGAGGATTCACTGAAGCTTTCTTT.

The genes are TRBV19 and TRBJ2-6, with D possibly being TRBD1 (6 bases). Germline CDR1 LNHDA, CDR2 SQIVND (reference sequence). The CDR3 length is 18 residues. Trimming cost V 5 bases and J 1 base, with 18 bases left between them. The CDR3 bases are TGTGCCAGTAGTGTGACAGGTTTTGACCCATCTGGGGCCAACGTCCTGACTTTC. This encodes CASSVTGFDPSGANVLTF.

The V and J genes are TRBV5-4 and TRBJ2-5; no clear D. Germline CDR1 is SGHNT and CDR2 is YYREEE (reference sequence). The CDR3 totals 14 residues. Trimming cost V 2 bases and J 2 bases, with 10 bases left between them. CDR3 sequence: CASSFPNRQETQYF. As DNA, the CDR3 is TGTGCCAGCAGCTTCCCGAACAGACAAGAGACCCAGTACTTC.

This clone was detected once. V usage is TRBV2 and J usage is TRBJ1-1; TRBD1 aligns across 8 bases. Germline V gene sequence: CDR1 SNHLY, CDR2 FYNNEI. There are 12 residues in the CDR3. The V and J ends lost 8 bases and 4 bases, in that order; junction bases with no gene match: 3. The CDR3: CASSGGGTEAFF. For the CDR3, the DNA is TGTGCCAGCTCAGGGGGCGGCACTGAAGCTTTCTTT. Filled out from reference TRBV2 and TRBJ1-1, the complete variable domain reads EPEVTQTPSHQVTQMGQEVILRCVPISNHLYFYWYRQILGQKVEFLVSFYNNEISEKSEIFDDQFSVERPDGSNFTLKIRSTKLEDSAMYFCASSGGGTEAFFGQGTRLTVV.

The rearrangement joins TRBV5-1 to TRBJ2-1, with TRBD2 as a possible D gene (6 bases). V lost 4 bases to trimming and J lost 0 bases, with 11 bases between them. The CDR3 totals 15 residues. Germline assignment: CDR1 SGHRS and CDR2 YFSETQ. CDR3 residues: CASSPRRDSYNEQFF. Here the CDR3 DNA reads TGCGCCAGCAGCCCTCGGCGGGACTCCTACAATGAGCAGTTCTTC.

Comments on this clone: At the DNA level, this CDR3 is encoded by other sequences in the same sample as well. This sequence joins TRBV2 and TRBJ1-2; D is unresolved. The CDR3 runs to 13 residues. Germline V CDR1 and CDR2: SNHLY, FYNNEI. The V end lost 4 bases, the J end lost 4 bases, and 10 bases lay between the germline ends. The CDR3 sequence: CASSGRLSYGYTF. The DNA of the CDR3 is TGTGCCAGCAGTGGTCGACTCAGCTATGGCTACACCTTC.

This sequence joins TRBV9 and TRBJ2-2; 7 nucleotides align to TRBD1. Per the germline V gene, CDR1 is SGDLS and CDR2 is YYNGEE. Trimming took 9 bases from V and 6 from J; bases not matched to a gene: 11. The CDR3 spans 14 residues. The CDR3 sequence is CATRPDREAGELFF. The CDR3 bases are TGTGCCACCCGCCCCGACAGGGAAGCCGGGGAGCTGTTTTTT.

This chain uses TRBV28 with TRBJ2-7; 8 positions agree with TRBD1. The CDR3 runs 14 residues. Germline V CDR1 and CDR2: MDHEN, SYDVKM. V shed 3 bases, J shed 7 bases, and the junction held 8 bases outside the gene matches. Here the CDR3 reads CASSLQGAMVEQYF. The CDR3 coding sequence is TGTGCCAGCAGTTTGCAGGGGGCAATGGTTGAGCAGTACTTC.

The chain employs TRBV5-1 and TRBJ1-1, with D hard to call. This CDR3 is built from 14 residues. Germline V gives CDR1 SGHRS, CDR2 YFSETQ. Trimming took off 1 base at V and 1 base at J, with 8 bases between the two ends. The CDR3 region has the DNA TGCGCCAGCAGCTTGATGAGCGGGAACACTGAAGCTTTCTTT. Protein product: CASSLMSGNTEAFF.

V is TRBV2 and J is TRBJ1-4; possibly TRBD1 for D (6 bases). The V end was cut by 6 bases, the J end by 8 bases, with 19 bases between. CDR1 is SNHLY and CDR2 is FYNNEI in the germline V gene. The CDR3 runs to 15 residues. The CDR3 is CASSDRDTRREKLFF. The CDR3 region has the DNA TGTGCCAGCAGCGACCGGGACACCCGAAGGGAAAAACTGTTTTTT.

The chain carries TRBV28 and TRBJ2-5; TRBD1 matches 9 bases. Germline V gene lookup returns CDR1 MDHEN and CDR2 SYDVKM. The CDR3 extends over 14 amino acids. With V trimmed by 9 bases and J by 1 base, 6 bases remained unmatched. In nucleotides, the CDR3 is TGTGCCAGGACTAAGACAGGGGGCCAAGAGACCCAGTACTTC. Its translation is CARTKTGGQETQYF.